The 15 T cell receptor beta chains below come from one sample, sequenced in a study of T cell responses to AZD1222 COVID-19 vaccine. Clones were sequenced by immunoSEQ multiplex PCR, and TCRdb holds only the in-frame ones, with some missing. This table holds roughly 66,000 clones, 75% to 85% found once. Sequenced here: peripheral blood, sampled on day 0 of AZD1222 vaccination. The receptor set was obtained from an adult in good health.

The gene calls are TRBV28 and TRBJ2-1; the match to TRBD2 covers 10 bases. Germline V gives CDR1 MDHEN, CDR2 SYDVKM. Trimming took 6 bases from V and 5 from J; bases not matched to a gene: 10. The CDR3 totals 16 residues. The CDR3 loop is CASSLRGTSANNEQFF. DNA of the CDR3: TGTGCCAGCAGCCTACGGGGGACTAGCGCAAACAATGAGCAGTTCTTC.

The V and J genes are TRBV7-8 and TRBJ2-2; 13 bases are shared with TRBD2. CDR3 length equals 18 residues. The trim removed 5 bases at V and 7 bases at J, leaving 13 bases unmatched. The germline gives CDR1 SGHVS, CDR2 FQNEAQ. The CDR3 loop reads CASSPSGLAGARGGELFF. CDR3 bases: TGTGCCAGCAGCCCTTCAGGACTAGCGGGGGCTCGGGGCGGGGAGCTGTTTTTT. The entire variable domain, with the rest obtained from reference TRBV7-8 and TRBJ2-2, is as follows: GAGVSQSPRYKVAKRGQDVALRCDPISGHVSLFWYQQALGQGPEFLTYFQNEAQLDKSGLPSDRFFAERPEGSVSTLKIQRTQQEDSAVYLCASSPSGLAGARGGELFFGEGSRLTVL.

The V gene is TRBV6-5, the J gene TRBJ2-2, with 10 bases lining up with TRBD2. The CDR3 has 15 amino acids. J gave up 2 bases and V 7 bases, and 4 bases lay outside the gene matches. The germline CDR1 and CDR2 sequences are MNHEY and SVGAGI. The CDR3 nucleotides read TGTGCCAGCACCGTAGCGGGGGGCAACACCGGGGAGCTGTTTTTT. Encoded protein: CASTVAGGNTGELFF.

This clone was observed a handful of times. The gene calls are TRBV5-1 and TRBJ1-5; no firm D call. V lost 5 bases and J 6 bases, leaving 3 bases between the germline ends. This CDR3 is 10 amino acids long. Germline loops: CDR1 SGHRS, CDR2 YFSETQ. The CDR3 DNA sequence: TGCGCCAGCAGTGGTCAGCCCCAGCATTTT. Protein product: CASSGQPQHF.

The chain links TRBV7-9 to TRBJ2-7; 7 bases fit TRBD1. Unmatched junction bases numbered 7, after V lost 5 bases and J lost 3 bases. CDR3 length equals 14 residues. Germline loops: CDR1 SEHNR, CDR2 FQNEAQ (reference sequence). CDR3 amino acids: CASSPRWDSYEQYF. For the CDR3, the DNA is TGTGCCAGCAGCCCTCGATGGGACAGCTACGAGCAGTACTTC.

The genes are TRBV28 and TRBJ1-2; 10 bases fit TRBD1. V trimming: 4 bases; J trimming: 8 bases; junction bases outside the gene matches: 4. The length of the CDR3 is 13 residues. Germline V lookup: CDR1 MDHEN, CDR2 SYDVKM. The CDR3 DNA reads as TGTGCCAGCAGTTCAAGGACAGGGGGAGGCTACACCTTC. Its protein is CASSSRTGGGYTF.

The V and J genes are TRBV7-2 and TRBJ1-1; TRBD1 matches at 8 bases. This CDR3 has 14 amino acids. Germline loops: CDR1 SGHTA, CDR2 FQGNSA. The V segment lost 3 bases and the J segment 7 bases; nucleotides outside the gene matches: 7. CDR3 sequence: CASSFNRGIGEAFF. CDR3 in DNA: TGTGCCAGCAGCTTTAACAGGGGGATCGGTGAAGCTTTCTTT.

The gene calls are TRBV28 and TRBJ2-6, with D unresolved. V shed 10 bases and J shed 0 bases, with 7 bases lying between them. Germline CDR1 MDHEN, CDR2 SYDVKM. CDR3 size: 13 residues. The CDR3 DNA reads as TGTGCCACCGCAAGCTCTGGGGCCAACGTCCTGACTTTC. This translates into CATASSGANVLTF.

The CDR3 loop is CASSPRAGRGTEAFF. CDR3 in DNA: TGTGCCAGCAGCCCCAGGGCGGGTAGGGGCACTGAAGCTTTCTTT. The J gene is TRBJ1-1, the V gene TRBV7-2; D might be TRBD1 (5 bases). This CDR3 comprises 15 residues. Trimming removed 5 bases at V and 4 bases at J, with 17 bases between. Germline lookup yields CDR1 SGHTA and CDR2 FQGNSA.

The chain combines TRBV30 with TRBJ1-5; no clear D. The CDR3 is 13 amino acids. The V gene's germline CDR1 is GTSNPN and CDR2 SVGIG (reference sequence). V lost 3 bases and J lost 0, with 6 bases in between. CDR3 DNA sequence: TGTGCCTGGAGCGGAAATAGCAATCAGCCCCAGCATTTT. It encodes CAWSGNSNQPQHF. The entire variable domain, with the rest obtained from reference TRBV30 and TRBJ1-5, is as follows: SQTIHQWPATLVQPVGSPLSLECTVEGTSNPNLYWYRQAAGRGLQLLFYSVGIGQISSEVPQNLSASRPQDRQFILSSKKLLLSDSGFYLCAWSGNSNQPQHFGDGTRLSIL.

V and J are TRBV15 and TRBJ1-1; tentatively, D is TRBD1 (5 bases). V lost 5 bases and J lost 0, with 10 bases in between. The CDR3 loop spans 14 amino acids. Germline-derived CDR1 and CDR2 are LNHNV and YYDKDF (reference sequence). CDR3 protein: CATSQGRVNTEAFF. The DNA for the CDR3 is TGTGCCACCAGCCAGGGACGAGTGAACACTGAAGCTTTCTTT. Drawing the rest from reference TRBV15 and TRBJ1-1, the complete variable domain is DAMVIQNPRYQVTQFGKPVTLSCSQTLNHNVMYWYQQKSSQAPKLLFHYYDKDFNNEADTPDNFQSRRPNTSFCFLDIRSPGLGDTAMYLCATSQGRVNTEAFFGQGTRLTVV.

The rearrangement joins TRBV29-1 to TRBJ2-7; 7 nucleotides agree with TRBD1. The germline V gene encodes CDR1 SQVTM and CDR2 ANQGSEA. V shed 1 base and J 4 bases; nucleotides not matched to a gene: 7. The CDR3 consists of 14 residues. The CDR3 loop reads CSVEAGAGGYEQYF. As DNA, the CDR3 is TGCAGCGTTGAAGCAGGGGCAGGGGGTTACGAGCAGTACTTC.

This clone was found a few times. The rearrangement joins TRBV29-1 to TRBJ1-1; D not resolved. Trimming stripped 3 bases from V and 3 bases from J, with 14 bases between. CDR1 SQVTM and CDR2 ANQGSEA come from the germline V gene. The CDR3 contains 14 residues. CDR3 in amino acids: CSVEFWGEHTEAFF. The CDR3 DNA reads TGCAGCGTTGAGTTTTGGGGTGAGCACACTGAAGCTTTCTTT.

Written as DNA, the CDR3 is TGCGCCAGCAGCCAAGTAGCAGGCAGCTCTGGAAACACCATATATTTT. Protein sequence: CASSQVAGSSGNTIYF. The chain combines TRBV4-3 with TRBJ1-3; D is ambiguous. CDR1 LGHNA and CDR2 YSLEER come from the germline V gene. Trimming removed 1 base at V and 0 bases at J, with 10 bases between. The CDR3 has 16 amino acids.

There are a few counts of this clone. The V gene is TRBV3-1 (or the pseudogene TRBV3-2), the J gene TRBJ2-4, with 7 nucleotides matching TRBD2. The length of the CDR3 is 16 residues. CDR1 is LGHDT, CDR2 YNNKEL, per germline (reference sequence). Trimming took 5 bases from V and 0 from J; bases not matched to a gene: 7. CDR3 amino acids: CASSFLGGGAKNIQYF. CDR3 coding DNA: TGTGCCAGCAGCTTCTTGGGGGGGGGAGCCAAAAACATTCAGTACTTC.